Listed here are 3 T cell receptor beta chains from one sample, sequenced in a study of blood T cell repertoires in COVID-19 (dated by TCRdb to between 2020 and 2021). The library relied on the immunoSEQ multiplex PCR assay. TCRdb carries this immuneACCESS record with in-frame sequences only. Its versions omit some clonotypes, under half of them owing to an unresolved V gene in the studies checked, with the rest unexplained. This sample holds approximately 450,000 clones; roughly nine tenths were observed only once. In total, the top ten clones hold around 1.1% of the sample. Sample: PBMCs or T cells enriched from blood (not recorded which). These receptors all stem from a man aged 30-40 years who had recovered from COVID-19.

The CDR3 here is CASSIPGGRNYGYTF. The CDR3 DNA reads as TGTGCCAGTAGTATCCCCGGCGGGAGAAACTATGGCTACACCTTC. V gene TRBV19 combines with J gene TRBJ1-2; D not resolved. The CDR3 loop spans 15 amino acids. CDR1 and CDR2 from the germline V gene are LNHDA and SQIVND (reference sequence). V dropped 3 bases and J dropped 2 bases, with 13 bases sitting between them.

V is TRBV19 and J is TRBJ1-1; D might be TRBD1 (6 bases). The CDR3 is 13 residues long. The V gene lost 7 bases and the J gene lost 0 bases, with 9 bases spanning the gap. The V gene's germline CDR1 is LNHDA and CDR2 SQIVND (reference sequence). CDR3 sequence (DNA): TGTGCCAGTAATAACAGGGTGAACACTGAAGCTTTCTTT. It specifies CASNNRVNTEAFF. The variable domain in full, completed from reference TRBV19 and TRBJ1-1, reads DGGITQSPKYLFRKEGQNVTLSCEQNLNHDAMYWYRQDPGQGLRLIYYSQIVNDFQKGDIAEGYSVSREKKESFPLTVTSAQKNPTAFYLCASNNRVNTEAFFGQGTRLTVV.

This chain links TRBV30 with TRBJ1-2; D is undetermined. Trimming left V 4 bases short and J 2 bases short, with 11 bases between. The CDR3 contains 13 residues. In germline, CDR1 is GTSNPN, CDR2 SVGIG (reference sequence). CDR3 loop: CAWTWGGNYGYTF. The CDR3 nucleotides read TGTGCCTGGACCTGGGGAGGGAACTATGGCTACACCTTC.